This T cell receptor (beta chain) was captured in a study of memory CD4+ T cells and cytomegalovirus serostatus (dated by TCRdb to the late 2010s). For the study in its entirety: A total of about 33 healthy Belgian adults, of whom 9 were CMV seropositive and approximately 24 were CMV seronegative, were included in the cohort. CD4+ memory TCRbeta repertoires of a Belgian cohort with known cytomegalovirus serostatus were sequenced in order to replicate a published TCR-based CMV serostatus classifier.

On this clone itself: The antigen this receptor binds is unknown. The input lacks base qualities; no much larger clone sits a single base away.

Single viable CD3+CD4+CD8-CD45RO+ cells were sorted as memory CD4+ T cells on a FACSAria II. CMV serostatus was determined using a Roche Elecsys assay that detects serum IgG against CMV pp150, pp28, p38 and p52. After the samples were thawed, total CD4+ T cells were enriched through positive selection using CD4 magnetic microbeads. The samples came from a different study that was designed specifically to examine the CD4+ T cell memory repertoire. Peripheral blood mononuclear cells were isolated and cryopreserved according to standard operating procedures, and serum was kept at -80 degrees C. The staining used CD3-PerCP (BW264/56), CD4-APC (RPA-T4), CD45RO-PE (UCHT1) and CD8-Pacific Orange (3B5) antibodies, and Sytox blue was used to exclude non-viable cells. Genomic DNA was extracted from sorted cells with the Quick-DNA Microprep Kit. Amplification of TCRbeta DNA was done with the immunoSEQ hsTCRbeta kit, following the protocol from the manufacturer. TCRbeta libraries were sequenced on an Illumina MiSeq instrument. The authors' analysis ran thus. Once out-of-frame sequences had been removed, approximately 2,000,000 distinct TCRbeta sequences were left, which works out to an average of roughly 67,000 per individual. Each individual was scored using the number of some 160 previously reported CMV-associated TCRbeta sequences that the individual carried and the total number of productive distinct TCRbeta sequences. A beta-binomial model was reimplemented in Python, and scikit-learn random forests with default parameters were trained on US cohort data. Classifier performance on the Belgian cohort was summarized as median AUC with percentile confidence intervals calculated over 10,000 bootstrap iterations. In TCRdb, the immuneACCESS table is reduced to in-frame sequences with V and J assigned. These tables do not hold every clone; where another copy was compared, an unresolved V gene accounts for under half, and the others remain unexplained. D and trimming were read from the DNA, whereas the V and J calls and clone size are those reported in that table. Within this sample are about 31,000 clones, with 65% to 80% of them counted one time only. The ten most abundant clones make up roughly 0.65% of the sample.

The research as a whole found: For predicting CMV serostatus, the median bootstrapped AUC was about 0.96 using the original framework and roughly 0.91 using a US-trained random forest. On the Belgian cohort, the classifier based on the original framework reached a median bootstrapped AUC of 0.95, with a 95% CI of 0.76-1.00. The results were read as suggesting that the CMV-associated TCR signature is, for the most part, present in the CD4+ memory repertoire. Only CD4+CD45RO+ memory cells were sequenced, in contrast to the original study, in which naive and memory CD4+ and CD8+ populations were covered. Among the 160 or so previously reported CMV-associated TCRbeta sequences, 67 showed up in the CD4+ memory repertoires, with each one found in between one and five individuals.

CDR1 and CDR2, looked up from the germline V gene (reference sequence), are SEHNR and FQNEAQ. The CDR3 numbers 13 residues from cysteine through phenylalanine. Just the 39-base CDR3 DNA is kept, in frame starting at base 1. V is cut by 2 bases and J by 3 bases, and the space between the germline ends is 7 bases. Sequencing was done on a sample of memory CD4+ T cells from blood. The receptor chain draws on TRBV7-9 and TRBJ1-1; too little of a D gene remains to name it. This clonotype was obtained from an adult in good health and CMV-seronegative. Some clones in this sample may be carry-over from other donors' samples. The CDR3 corresponds to CASSLREYTEAFF. The DNA sequence is as follows: TGTGCCAGCAGCTTACGGGAGTACACTGAAGCTTTCTTT.